The 18 T cell receptor beta chains in this list originate from one sample, sequenced in a study of molecular identifiers for immune sequencing clone quantification. Each CDR3 protein gets one entry after TCRdb re-called the PCR reads with MiXCR. The table lists 20,000 to 30,000 distinct CDR3 sequences, more than 15% of them singletons. The material sequenced was naive CD8+ T cells from blood, with Jurkat cell RNA spiked in. Subset in this sample: FACS-sorted CD8+CD4-CCR7+CD45RA+ naive T cells. These receptors all stem from a human donor in good health. Some libraries in this study had Jurkat cell RNA spiked in.

In its sample, this clonotype is medium-sized. The J gene is TRBJ2-3, the V gene TRBV7-8; D gene uncertain. CDR1 SGHVS and CDR2 FQNEAQ come from the germline V gene. V was clipped by 1 base and J by 3 bases, with 5 bases between them. This CDR3 region has 13 residues. Here the CDR3 reads CASSLDGTDTQYF. The CDR3 nucleotides read TGTGCCAGCAGCTTAGATGGAACAGATACGCAGTATTTT.

Comments on this clonotype: The CDR3 does not close with the conserved phenylalanine or tryptophan, likely indicating a read error. The chain joins TRBV6-5 to TRBJ2-4; D is uncertain. The CDR3 extends over 13 amino acids. Germline CDR1 is MNHEY and CDR2 is SVGAGI. V was trimmed by 4 bases and J by 5 bases, leaving 9 bases between them. In DNA form, the CDR3 reads TGTGCCAGCAGTTGGACCGCCCAAAACATTCAGTACTCC. It specifies CASSWTAQNIQYS.

In this sample, this clonotype turned up many times. This chain uses TRBV4-1 with TRBJ1-5; 10 bases are a match to TRBD1. From germline, CDR1 is MGHRA and CDR2 YSYEKL. The CDR3 runs 17 residues. Trimming removed 0 bases from V and 6 bases from J; junction bases left unmatched: 8. The CDR3 region has the DNA TGCGCCAGCAGCCAAGACCCGGGACAGGGGTTTAGTCAGCCCCAGCATTTT. Translating it yields CASSQDPGQGFSQPQHF.

This clonotype was observed at least ten times. The chain recombines TRBV14 with TRBJ1-1; D not resolved. Trimming shortened V by 3 bases and J by 3 bases, and 8 bases separated the two germline ends. This CDR3 is built from 13 residues. Germline V gene lookup returns CDR1 SGHDN and CDR2 FVKESK. The CDR3: CASSHRTYTEAFF. CDR3 in DNA: TGTGCCAGCAGCCATAGGACCTACACTGAAGCTTTCTTT.

Sample share makes this clonotype medium-sized (0.01 to 0.1%). The chain has TRBV28 and TRBJ2-5; 7 bases are a match to TRBD2. V lost 8 bases, J lost 2 bases, and 8 bases stayed unmatched. This CDR3 spans 14 amino acids. Germline V lookup: CDR1 MDHEN, CDR2 SYDVKM. CDR3 in DNA: TGTGCCAGCCTCCCGGGACTACGGCAAGAGACCCAGTACTTC. Translation gives CASLPGLRQETQYF. Full variable domain (rest looked up from reference TRBV28 and TRBJ2-5): DVKVTQSSRYLVKRTGEKVFLECVQDMDHENMFWYRQDPGLGLRLIYFSYDVKMKEKGDIPEGYSVSREKKERFSLILESASTNQTSMYLCASLPGLRQETQYFGPGTRLLVL.

This clonotype showed up many times. This chain uses TRBV29-1 with TRBJ2-1; 8 bases are shared with TRBD1. Losses at the gene ends were 7 bases for V and 2 bases for J; bases not matched to a gene: 13. The CDR3 runs 16 residues. Germline CDR1 reads SQVTM; CDR2 reads ANQGSEA. The CDR3: CSAEVRGQGPYNEQFF. CDR3 DNA sequence: TGCAGCGCCGAAGTTCGAGGACAGGGCCCCTACAATGAGCAGTTCTTC.

This clonotype was seen many times. The chain links TRBV20-1 to TRBJ2-2; no definite D call. The length of the CDR3 is 11 residues. The germline gives CDR1 DFQATT, CDR2 SNEGSKA (reference sequence). Trimming shortened V by 4 bases and J by 6 bases, and 6 bases separated the two germline ends. The CDR3 is CSATLAGELFF. CDR3 nucleotide sequence: TGCAGTGCTACTTTGGCCGGGGAGCTGTTTTTT.

This clonotype was picked up many times. V and J are TRBV7-9 and TRBJ1-2; D is uncertain. The CDR3 contains 14 residues. In germline, CDR1 is SEHNR, CDR2 FQNEAQ (reference sequence). The germline V and J ends were trimmed by 1 base and 10 bases, with 16 bases remaining between them. CDR3 DNA sequence: TGTGCCAGCAGCTTAGTCGCCCGGCCCCTGGACTACACCTTC. Protein sequence: CASSLVARPLDYTF.

This clonotype was recorded at least ten times. This rearrangement joins TRBV19 to TRBJ2-3, with D possibly matching TRBD2 (6 bases). The CDR3 contains 14 residues. V lost 2 bases and J 2 bases, leaving 8 bases between the germline ends. Germline V lookup: CDR1 LNHDA, CDR2 SQIVND (reference sequence). CDR3 sequence: CASSIWGDTDTQYF. The CDR3 DNA reads TGTGCCAGTAGTATATGGGGGGACACAGATACGCAGTATTTT.

The rearrangement links TRBV4-3 to TRBJ2-1; TRBD1 aligns across 7 bases. The CDR3 sequence is 16 residues long. With 0 bases clipped from V and 0 bases from J, the junction kept 2 bases outside the gene matches. Germline V gene lookup returns CDR1 LGHNA and CDR2 YSLEER. This CDR3 reads CASSQDRGLSYNEQFF. CDR3 sequence (DNA): TGCGCCAGCAGCCAAGATAGGGGGCTCTCCTACAATGAGCAGTTCTTC.

This clonotype was recorded many times. The chain joins TRBV28 to TRBJ2-1, with D possibly matching TRBD1 (6 bases). The CDR3 contains 14 residues. V was cut by 2 bases and J by 4 bases, with 9 bases left in between. Germline loops: CDR1 MDHEN, CDR2 SYDVKM. The DNA for the CDR3 is TGTGCCAGCAGTTTACTGGGGGCATACAATGAGCAGTTCTTC. Translated, it gives CASSLLGAYNEQFF. Combining the CDR3 with reference TRBV28 and TRBJ2-1 gives the whole variable domain DVKVTQSSRYLVKRTGEKVFLECVQDMDHENMFWYRQDPGLGLRLIYFSYDVKMKEKGDIPEGYSVSREKKERFSLILESASTNQTSMYLCASSLLGAYNEQFFGPGTRLTVL.

This clonotype was detected ten times or more. The J gene is TRBJ2-3, the V gene TRBV5-4; D is possibly TRBD1 or TRBD2 (6 bases each). The CDR3 is made up of 15 amino acids. V was cut by 6 bases and J by 2 bases, with 16 bases left in between. Per the germline V gene, CDR1 is SGHNT and CDR2 is YYREEE (reference sequence). CDR3 region: CASKTRGADTDTQYF. CDR3 DNA sequence: TGTGCCAGCAAAACGAGGGGGGCTGACACAGATACGCAGTATTTT.

This clonotype was detected many times. The chain combines TRBV6-2 or TRBV6-3 with TRBJ1-5, with D maybe TRBD1 (6 bases). The length of the CDR3 is 13 residues. With 4 bases removed from V and 7 bases from J, the gap between germline ends came to 11 bases. Germline V gene sequence: CDR1 MNHEY, CDR2 SVGEGT. Here the CDR3 reads CASSFQGYQPQHF. The CDR3 DNA sequence: TGTGCCAGCAGTTTTCAGGGGTACCAGCCCCAGCATTTT.

This clonotype was recorded a few times. A much larger clone differs by one base, so this may be a read error. The chain recombines TRBV7-9 with TRBJ1-1, with TRBD1 as a possible D gene (5 bases). Germline lookup yields CDR1 SEHNR and CDR2 FQNEAQ (reference sequence). The CDR3 is 11 amino acids. The CDR3 DNA is TGTGCCGGCAGCTTGACAGATGAAGCTTTCTTT. Its protein product is CAGSLTDEAFF.

There are many counts of this clonotype. V gene TRBV18 combines with J gene TRBJ2-3; D might be TRBD2 (6 bases). Trimming left V 3 bases short and J 3 bases short, with 13 bases between. Germline V gene data show CDR1 as KGHSH and CDR2 as LQKENI. The CDR3 contains 15 residues. The CDR3 spells CASSPPGLPTDTQYF. CDR3 sequence (DNA): TGTGCCAGCTCACCGCCGGGACTTCCAACAGATACGCAGTATTTT.

This clonotype showed up many times. V usage is TRBV4-3 and J usage is TRBJ2-3, with TRBD2 as a possible D gene (5 bases). V was clipped by 1 base and J by 2 bases, with 10 bases between them. The CDR3 spans 15 residues. Germline CDR1 reads LGHNA; CDR2 reads YSLEER. Here the CDR3 reads CASSQGLTVTDTQYF. CDR3 DNA sequence: TGCGCCAGCAGCCAAGGACTAACAGTCACAGATACGCAGTATTTT.

This clonotype was counted at least ten times. This chain connects TRBV4-3 to TRBJ1-1, with TRBD1 identical over 7 bases. Germline V CDR1 and CDR2: LGHNA, YSLEER. Trimming cost V 4 bases and J 0 bases; bases outside gene matches: 5. The CDR3 has 15 residues. The DNA of the CDR3 is TGCGCCAGCAGCCTCTTACAGGGGATGAACACTGAAGCTTTCTTT. It specifies CASSLLQGMNTEAFF.

In this sample, this clonotype turned up many times. The chain carries TRBV7-9 and TRBJ2-6; D might be TRBD2 (5 bases). Trimming removed 5 bases from V and 0 bases from J, with 17 bases in between. CDR1 is SEHNR, CDR2 FQNEAQ, per germline (reference sequence). The CDR3 extends over 18 amino acids. The CDR3: CASSPHRGAPSGANVLTF. The CDR3 DNA is TGTGCCAGCAGCCCCCACCGGGGAGCACCCTCTGGGGCCAACGTCCTGACTTTC.